This T cell receptor beta chain was profiled in a study of T cell responses to AZD1222 COVID-19 vaccine. Clones were sequenced by immunoSEQ multiplex PCR, and TCRdb holds only the in-frame ones, with some missing. In the table there are 110,000 or so clones, around 89% of which are singletons. Study-level findings and limits: Donors, mostly white British, included more females; clonal diversity was possibly underestimated. The repertoires were collected only after the peak T cell response.

The CDR3 consists of 16 residues. From germline, CDR1 is SGHAT and CDR2 FQDESV (reference sequence). V shed 6 bases and J 1 base; nucleotides not matched to a gene: 8. In regard to this clone: Its antigen is currently unknown.

The sample here was peripheral blood, taken 28 days after the second AZD1222 dose. The receptor was isolated from an adult who received the AZD1222 COVID-19 vaccine. This chain uses TRBV11-1 with TRBJ1-1; TRBD1 aligns across 10 bases. The chain's CDR3 is CASSPGTGVTNTEAFF. In nucleotides, the CDR3 is TGTGCCAGCAGTCCCGGGACAGGGGTGACGAACACTGAAGCTTTCTTT.